The clone carrying this T cell receptor (beta chain) was recorded many times. Its cognate antigen is unknown. V shed 1 base, J shed 4 bases, and the junction held 6 bases outside the gene matches. The germline gives CDR1 SGHVS, CDR2 FNYEAQ. The CDR3 loop spans 16 amino acids. Each TCR beta library was made by quantitative 5'-RACE that incorporated molecular barcodes. TCRdb re-called the 5' RACE reads with MiXCR, one entry per CDR3 protein. This sample yields roughly 120,000 distinct CDR3 sequences, of which about 7% are seen a single time; over 9% belongs to the top ten. The source of the sample is a study of CD8 T cells in ankylosing spondylitis. Notes on the study in general: Clones tied to disease were said to be significantly enriched in matched ankylosing spondylitis synovial fluid. Ankylosing spondylitis blood appeared to be characterized by a TCR beta motif of about eight highly homologous variants.

Sequencing was done on a sample of blood, either unsorted or a sorted T cell fraction (not recorded which). The source is a male donor with ankylosing spondylitis or in good health (not recorded which). This sequence joins TRBV7-6 and TRBJ2-1, with 8 bases that match TRBD2. CDR3 protein: CASSLDGGGKYNEQFF. The CDR3 region has the DNA TGTGCCAGCAGCTTAGACGGGGGGGGCAAGTACAATGAGCAGTTCTTC.